This TCR beta chain was documented in a study of blood T cell repertoires in COVID-19 (dated by TCRdb to the early 2020s). Concerning the study at large: Collaborator samples came from the United States, Italy and Spain and covered acute and convalescent phases of COVID-19. The prospective study material was composed of cDNA or gDNA derived from T cells, B-cell-depleted T cells, or PBMCs. The dataset comprised deeply sampled blood TCRbeta repertoires from subjects exposed to, actively infected with, or recovered from COVID-19. The repertoires were released in a freely available public database meant as a resource for research on the immune response to SARS-CoV-2. The samples were drawn from two sources: the first 160 participants of the ongoing ImmuneRACE study, and over 950 subjects contributed by 6 global collaborators. Nearly every sample came with metadata listing a de-identified subject ID, COVID-19 status, age in years and sex. Where available, HLA class I and class II types were obtained from metadata supplied by the sample provider rather than from assay-based typing. On the study overall, not on this receptor specifically: The quantity of clinical and demographic metadata differed by source and by participant and was supplied without curation.

V is cut by 3 bases and J by 0 bases, and the space between the germline ends is 11 bases. Including cysteine and phenylalanine, the CDR3 has 16 amino acids. Only the CDR3 part of the read is kept: 48 bases, read in frame from the first base. The germline V gene encodes CDR1 SEHNR and CDR2 FQNEAQ (reference sequence). This clone has only a few counts. No antigen is known for it. Within one base of it there is no much larger clone, and no base qualities were kept. TCRbeta CDR3 regions were amplified from genomic DNA by means of the immunoSEQ Assay, a bias-controlled multiplex PCR. Regarding the original processing steps: The number of nucleated cells in each sample was estimated by amplification of reference gene primers within the assay. To quantify the absolute abundance of each unique TCRbeta CDR3 rearrangement, sequence reads were collapsed and filtered. For each sample, productive Simpson clonality was calculated as the square root of Simpson's diversity index over productive rearrangements. What TCRdb holds here is the immuneACCESS table cut down to in-frame rearrangements. Part of the clones is not present; checked against another copy, under half of the missing clones reflect an unresolved V gene, and the others are unexplained. Clone size and the V and J calls come from that table; the DNA yielded D and trimming. Recorded for this sample are under 250,000 clones; around 83% of them occurred a single time. Of the sample, under 3.5% is held by the ten largest clones.

A second Seattle source provided samples from volunteer blood donors who had recovered from COVID-19. The collaborating institutions used their own protocols to collect whole blood in K2EDTA tubes. Collaborator samples were shipped for TCRbeta analysis as frozen whole blood, isolated PBMCs, or DNA extracted from either sample type. This sequence originates from a middle-aged man who had recovered from COVID-19. The rearranged chain carries TRBV7-9 and TRBJ2-2; TRBD1 is a weak D gene call, 5 bases matching. Sequencing used peripheral blood. The CDR3 in this case is CASSFPRATNTGELFF. The sequenced DNA: TGTGCCAGCAGCTTCCCCAGGGCCACGAACACCGGGGAGCTGTTTTTT.